This entry features one TCR beta chain sequence. Its cognate antigen is unknown. Selected positively for CCR7 and CD45RO-negative, naive CD8 cells excluded terminally differentiated effector memory CD45RA+ cells. This record belongs to a study of shared clonotypes between healthy human individuals. The method was immunoSEQ multiplex PCR; TCRdb's version includes in-frame clones alone and lacks a portion of them. The table lists around 1.9 million clones, more than 85% of them singletons. Findings and limits, study-wide: The study found lower generation probabilities in non-shared clonotypes than in those shared by all four donors. Rarefaction revealed incomplete sorted-subset sequencing despite large depth.

The receptor's source is a man between 18 and 29 years old in good health. Some clones in this sample may be carry-over from other donors' samples. The sample comprised naive CD8+ T cells from PBMCs.

The CDR3 DNA follows: TGTGCCAGCAGCCCACAAGAAAATCCTGCAACTAATGAAAAACTGTTTTTT. It encodes CASSPQENPATNEKLFF. This chain links TRBV14 with TRBJ1-4; D ambiguous. CDR1 SGHDN and CDR2 FVKESK come from the germline V gene. Trimming stripped 4 bases from V and 0 bases from J, with 15 bases between. The CDR3 is 17 amino acids.